Sequencing of this T cell receptor beta chain was carried out in a study of CD8+ T cells in alopecia areata. The overall study: Treated patients were given 5 to 10 mg oral tofacitinib twice daily.

Treatment specified: oral pan-JAK inhibitor, 5-10 mg twice daily. Those with alopecia areata gave lesional scalp punch biopsies and peripheral blood. General observations from the study: For lesional scalp, especially alopecia totalis/universalis, clonality was higher than in normal scalp.

For this clone: No antigen is known for it.

With 0 bases clipped from V and 3 bases from J, the junction kept 5 bases outside the gene matches. Germline loops: CDR1 MGHRA, CDR2 YSYEKL. The CDR3 length is 15 residues. As the sequencing template, cDNA was produced by extracting RNA and reverse transcribing it. The table came from immunoSEQ multiplex PCR; TCRdb's copy has only in-frame clones and leaves some out. This sample has 170,000 or so clones; roughly 50% occur once, and the top ten carry roughly 12%. This sequence joins TRBV4-1 and TRBJ2-7; 7 bases agree with TRBD1. This specimen consisted of CD8+ T cells sorted from blood, obtained at week 24, from a patient treated with tofacitinib. The source is a human donor with alopecia areata. CDR3 loop: CASSQDRDSFYEQYF. In DNA form, the CDR3 reads TGCGCCAGCAGCCAAGACAGGGACAGCTTCTACGAGCAGTACTTC.